This T cell receptor (beta chain) appears in the sequencing data of a study of cytomegalovirus exposure and HLA in healthy donors. Primers included in the PCR were 60 Vbeta and 13 Jbeta primers. Measured with immunoSEQ multiplex PCR; TCRdb has only the in-frame clones, and not every one. This repertoire includes some 64,000 clones. The germline V gene has CDR1 SGDLS and CDR2 YYNGEE. Losses at the gene ends were 4 bases for V and 10 bases for J; bases not matched to a gene: 12. The CDR3 has 14 residues. The chain joins TRBV9 to TRBJ1-1; 8 bases line up with TRBD1. The TCR originated in a woman under 40 in good health and CMV-seronegative. Sequenced material: PBMCs. In DNA form, the CDR3 reads TGTGCCAGCAGCACAACGGACAGGGTGGGGGGAGCTTTCTTT. It encodes CASSTTDRVGGAFF.